The sequence of this T cell receptor (beta chain) was determined in a study of blood T cell repertoires in COVID-19. This CDR3 region has 15 residues. The V gene's germline CDR1 is SGHKS and CDR2 YYEKEE (reference sequence). The V segment lost 0 bases and the J segment 5 bases; nucleotides outside the gene matches: 5. Clones were read by immunoSEQ multiplex PCR, and TCRdb kept only the in-frame ones, dropping some. This repertoire shows under 130,000 clones, around 92% found once; its top ten account for approximately 3.6%. The rearrangement uses TRBV5-5 and TRBJ2-1; 7 bases agree with TRBD2. Specimen: peripheral blood. The source is a woman aged 55 to 70 with acute or convalescent COVID-19. The CDR3 region is CASSLGGAGHNEQFF. CDR3 DNA: TGTGCCAGCAGCTTGGGGGGAGCGGGACACAATGAGCAGTTCTTC. Filled out from reference TRBV5-5 and TRBJ2-1, the complete variable domain reads DAGVTQSPTHLIKTRGQQVTLRCSPISGHKSVSWYQQVLGQGPQFIFQYYEKEERGRGNFPDRFSARQFPNYSSELNVNALLLGDSALYLCASSLGGAGHNEQFFGPGTRLTVL.